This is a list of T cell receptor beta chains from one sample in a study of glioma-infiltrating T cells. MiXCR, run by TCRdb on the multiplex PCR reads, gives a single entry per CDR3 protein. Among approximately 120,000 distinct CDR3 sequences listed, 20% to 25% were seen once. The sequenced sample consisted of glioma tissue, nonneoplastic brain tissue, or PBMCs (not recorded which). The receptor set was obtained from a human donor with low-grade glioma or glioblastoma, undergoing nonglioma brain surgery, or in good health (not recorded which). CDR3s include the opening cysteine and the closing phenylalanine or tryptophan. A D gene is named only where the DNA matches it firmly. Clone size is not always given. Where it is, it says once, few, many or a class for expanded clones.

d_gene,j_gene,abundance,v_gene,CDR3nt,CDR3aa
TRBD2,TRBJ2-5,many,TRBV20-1,TGCAGTGCCATGACTAGCGCAGAGACCCAGTACTTC,CSAMTSAETQYF
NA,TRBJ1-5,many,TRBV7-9,TGTGCCAGCAGCCACGGACAGTTAAGCAATCAGCCCCAGCATTTT,CASSHGQLSNQPQHF
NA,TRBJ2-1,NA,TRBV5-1,TGCGCCAGCAGGAAAGCGGGTGTACTCGATGAGCAGTTCTTC,CASRKAGVLDEQFF
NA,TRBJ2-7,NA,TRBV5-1,TGCGCCAGCGCTAGAACAGAAACCTACGAGCAGTACTTC,CASARTETYEQYF
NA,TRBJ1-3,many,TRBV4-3,TGCGCCAGCAGCGTCGGAACGGGAGAGAGTAACACCATATATTTT,CASSVGTGESNTIYF
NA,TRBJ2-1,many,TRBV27,TGTGCCAGCAGTTTATATATAAGACGGGAGCAGTTCTTC,CASSLYIRREQFF
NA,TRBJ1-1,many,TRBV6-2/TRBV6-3,TGTGCCAGCAGTTACTTGCTCACTGAAGCTTTCTTT,CASSYLLTEAFF
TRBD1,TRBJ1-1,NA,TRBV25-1,TGTGCCAGCAGTGAAGCGGGACAGGTTAACACTGAAGCTTTCTTT,CASSEAGQVNTEAFF
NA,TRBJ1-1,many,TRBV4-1,TGCGCCAGCAGCCAAATTACAGAGAACACTGAAGCTTTCTTT,CASSQITENTEAFF
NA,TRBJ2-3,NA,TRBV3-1,TGTGCCAGCAGCCACCAAGCAGATACGCAGTATTTT,CASSHQADTQYF
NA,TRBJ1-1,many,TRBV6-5,TGTGCCAGCAGTTACCAGGGGTTAACTGAAGCTTTCTTT,CASSYQGLTEAFF
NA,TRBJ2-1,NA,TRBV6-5,TGTGCCAGCACCTCCGGACGGACCTATGAGCAGTTCTTC,CASTSGRTYEQFF
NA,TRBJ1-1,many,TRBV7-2,TGTGCCAGCAGCTTCCCGCCGGGGGACGCTTTCTTT,CASSFPPGDAFF
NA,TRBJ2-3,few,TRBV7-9,TGTGCCAGCAGCGAAGGAGATACGCAGTATTTT,CASSEGDTQYF
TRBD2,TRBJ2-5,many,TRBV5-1,TGCGCCAGCAGCGGGATACAGGGACTAGCGATGGAGACCCAGTACTTC,CASSGIQGLAMETQYF
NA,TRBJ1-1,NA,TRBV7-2,TGTGCCAGCAGCTTAGGGATGTTTCGGGGCCTTGAAGCTTTCTTT,CASSLGMFRGLEAFF
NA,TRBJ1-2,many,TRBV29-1,TGCAGCGTTGGTAAAGGGATGCAAGGCTACACCTTC,CSVGKGMQGYTF
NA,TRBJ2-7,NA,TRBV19,TGTGCCAGTAGTATAGGCTACGAGCAGTACTTC,CASSIGYEQYF
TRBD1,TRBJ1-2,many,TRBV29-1,TGCAGCGACTCCAGGGGGGATAATTATGGCTACACCTTC,CSDSRGDNYGYTF
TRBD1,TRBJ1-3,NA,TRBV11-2,TGTGCCAGCAGCCCCGGGACAGGGATTGGAAACACCATATATTTT,CASSPGTGIGNTIYF
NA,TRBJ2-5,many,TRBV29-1,TGCAGCGCCGCCCTAATGGCCGAAGAGACCCAGTACTTC,CSAALMAEETQYF
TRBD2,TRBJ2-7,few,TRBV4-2,TGTGCCAGCAGCCAAGAGATGGTGCTAGCGGGAGGAGACTCCTACGAGCAGTACTTC,CASSQEMVLAGGDSYEQYF